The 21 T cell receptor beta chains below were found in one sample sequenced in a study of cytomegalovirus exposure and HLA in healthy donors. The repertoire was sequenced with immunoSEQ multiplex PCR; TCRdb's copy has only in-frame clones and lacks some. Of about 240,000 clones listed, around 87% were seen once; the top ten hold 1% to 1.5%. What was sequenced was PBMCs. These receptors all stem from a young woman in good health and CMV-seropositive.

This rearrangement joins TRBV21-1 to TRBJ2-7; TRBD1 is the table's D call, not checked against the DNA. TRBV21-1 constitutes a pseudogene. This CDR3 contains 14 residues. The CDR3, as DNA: TGTGCCAGCAGCAAAGAGAACAGGGGCTACGAGCAGTACTTC. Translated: CASSKENRGYEQYF.

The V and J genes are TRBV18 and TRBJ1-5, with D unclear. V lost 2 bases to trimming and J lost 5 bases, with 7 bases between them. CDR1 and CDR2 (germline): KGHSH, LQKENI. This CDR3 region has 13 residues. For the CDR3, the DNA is TGTGCCAGCTCACCATGGGAGGATCAGCCCCAGCATTTT. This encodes CASSPWEDQPQHF.

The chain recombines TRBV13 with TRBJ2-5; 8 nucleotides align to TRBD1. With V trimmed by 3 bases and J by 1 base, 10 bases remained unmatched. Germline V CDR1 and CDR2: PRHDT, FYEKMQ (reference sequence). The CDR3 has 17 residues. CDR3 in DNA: TGTGCCAGCAGCTTCGCTCTGGACAGGGCCTCCCAAGAGACCCAGTACTTC. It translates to CASSFALDRASQETQYF.

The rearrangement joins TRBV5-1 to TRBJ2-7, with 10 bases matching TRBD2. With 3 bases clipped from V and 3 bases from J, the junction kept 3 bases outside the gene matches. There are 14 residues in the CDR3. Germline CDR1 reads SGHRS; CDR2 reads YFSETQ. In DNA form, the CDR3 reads TGCGCCAGCAGCTCCCAGCGGGAGGGCTACGAGCAGTACTTC. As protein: CASSSQREGYEQYF.

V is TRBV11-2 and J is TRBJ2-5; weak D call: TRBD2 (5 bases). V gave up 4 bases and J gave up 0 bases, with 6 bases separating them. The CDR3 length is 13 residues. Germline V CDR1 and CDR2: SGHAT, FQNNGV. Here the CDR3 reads CASSSGNQETQYF. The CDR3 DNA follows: TGTGCCAGCAGCTCGGGAAACCAAGAGACCCAGTACTTC. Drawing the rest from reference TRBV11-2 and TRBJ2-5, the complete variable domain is EAGVAQSPRYKIIEKRQSVAFWCNPISGHATLYWYQQILGQGPKLLIQFQNNGVVDDSQLPKDRFSAERLKGVDSTLKIQPAKLEDSAVYLCASSSGNQETQYFGPGTRLLVL.

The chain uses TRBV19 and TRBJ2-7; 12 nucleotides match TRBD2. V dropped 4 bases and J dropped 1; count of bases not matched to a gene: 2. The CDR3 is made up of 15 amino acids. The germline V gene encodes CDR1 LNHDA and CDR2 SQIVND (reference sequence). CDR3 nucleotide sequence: TGTGCCAGTAGTAAACTAGCGGGAGGTTCCTACGAGCAGTACTTC. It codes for CASSKLAGGSYEQYF.

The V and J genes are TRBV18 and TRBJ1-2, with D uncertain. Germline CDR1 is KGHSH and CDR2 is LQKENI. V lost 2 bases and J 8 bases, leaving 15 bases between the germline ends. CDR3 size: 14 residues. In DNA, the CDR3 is TGTGCCAGCTCACCAATTGAGTCGCTTGAAGGCTACACCTTC. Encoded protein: CASSPIESLEGYTF.

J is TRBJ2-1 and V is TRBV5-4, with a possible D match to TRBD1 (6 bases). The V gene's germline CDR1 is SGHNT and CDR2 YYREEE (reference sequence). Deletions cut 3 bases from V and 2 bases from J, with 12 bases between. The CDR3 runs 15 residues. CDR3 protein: CASSWGRGTYNEQFF. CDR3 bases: TGTGCCAGCAGCTGGGGCAGGGGAACCTACAATGAGCAGTTCTTC.

This CDR3 reads CATSRASGTREQYF. The DNA of the CDR3 is TGTGCCACCAGCAGAGCGTCGGGAACGCGCGAGCAGTACTTC. The chain uses TRBV15 and TRBJ2-7, with TRBD2 as a possible D gene (5 bases). Deletions cut 1 base from V and 6 bases from J, with 13 bases between. This CDR3 spans 14 amino acids. The germline gives CDR1 LNHNV, CDR2 YYDKDF (reference sequence).

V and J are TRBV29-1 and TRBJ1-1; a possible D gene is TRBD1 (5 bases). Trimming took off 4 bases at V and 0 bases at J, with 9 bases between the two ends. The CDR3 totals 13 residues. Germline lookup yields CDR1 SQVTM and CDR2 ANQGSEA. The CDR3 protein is CSVVQGLNTEAFF. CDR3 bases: TGCAGCGTTGTCCAGGGTCTGAACACTGAAGCTTTCTTT. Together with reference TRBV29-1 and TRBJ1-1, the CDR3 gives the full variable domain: SAVISQKPSRDICQRGTSLTIQCQVDSQVTMMFWYRQQPGQSLTLIATANQGSEATYESGFVIDKFPISRPNLTFSTLTVSNMSPEDSSIYLCSVVQGLNTEAFFGQGTRLTVV.

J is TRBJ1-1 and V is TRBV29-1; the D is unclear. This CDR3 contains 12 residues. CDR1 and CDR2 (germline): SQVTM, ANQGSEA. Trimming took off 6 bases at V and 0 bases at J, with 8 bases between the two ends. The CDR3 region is CSVRVMNTEAFF. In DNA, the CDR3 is TGCAGCGTGAGGGTCATGAACACTGAAGCTTTCTTT.

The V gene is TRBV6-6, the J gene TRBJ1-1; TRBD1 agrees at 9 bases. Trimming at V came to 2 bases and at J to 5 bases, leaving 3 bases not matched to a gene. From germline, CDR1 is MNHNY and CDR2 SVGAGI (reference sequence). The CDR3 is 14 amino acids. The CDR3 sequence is CASSYTGGYTEAFF. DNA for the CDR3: TGTGCCAGCAGTTACACAGGGGGCTATACTGAAGCTTTCTTT.

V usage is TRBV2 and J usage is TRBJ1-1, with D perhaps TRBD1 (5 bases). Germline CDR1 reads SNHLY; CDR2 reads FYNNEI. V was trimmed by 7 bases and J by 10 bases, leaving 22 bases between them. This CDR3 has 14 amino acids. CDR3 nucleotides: TGTGCCAGCACAGGTCGGTCGGGTAGGAGGGGAGCTTTCTTT. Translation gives CASTGRSGRRGAFF.

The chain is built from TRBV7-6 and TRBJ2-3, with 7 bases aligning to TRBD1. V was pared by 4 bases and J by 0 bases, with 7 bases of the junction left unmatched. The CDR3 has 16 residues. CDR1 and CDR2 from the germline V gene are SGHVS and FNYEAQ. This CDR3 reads CASSSLDRSSTDTQYF. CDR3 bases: TGTGCCAGCAGCTCCTTGGACAGGTCTAGCACAGATACGCAGTATTTT.

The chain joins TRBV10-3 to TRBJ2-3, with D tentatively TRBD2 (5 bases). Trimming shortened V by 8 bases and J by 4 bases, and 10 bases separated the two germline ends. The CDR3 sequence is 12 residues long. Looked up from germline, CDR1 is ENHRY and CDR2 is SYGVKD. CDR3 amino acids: CAIAGSSDTQYF. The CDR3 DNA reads TGTGCCATCGCGGGTAGCTCAGATACGCAGTATTTT.

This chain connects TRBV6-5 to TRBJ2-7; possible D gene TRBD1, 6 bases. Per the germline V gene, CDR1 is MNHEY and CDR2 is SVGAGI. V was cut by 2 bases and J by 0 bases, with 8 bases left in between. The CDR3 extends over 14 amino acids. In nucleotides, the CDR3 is TGTGCCAGCAGTTACAGGGGGAGCTCCTACGAGCAGTACTTC. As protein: CASSYRGSSYEQYF.

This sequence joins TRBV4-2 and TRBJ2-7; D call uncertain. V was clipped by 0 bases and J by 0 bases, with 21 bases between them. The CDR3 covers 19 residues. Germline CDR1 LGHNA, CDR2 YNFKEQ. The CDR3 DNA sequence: TGTGCCAGCAGCCAAGATCACGGTCGCCCTGGCGGTAGCTCCTACGAGCAGTACTTC. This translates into CASSQDHGRPGGSSYEQYF.

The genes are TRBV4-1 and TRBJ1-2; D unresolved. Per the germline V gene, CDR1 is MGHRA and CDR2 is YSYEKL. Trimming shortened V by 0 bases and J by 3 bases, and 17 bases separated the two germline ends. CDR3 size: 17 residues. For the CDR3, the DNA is TGCGCCAGCAGCCAAGATGCAGCAGGCAAAGCCGACTATGGCTACACCTTC. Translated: CASSQDAAGKADYGYTF.

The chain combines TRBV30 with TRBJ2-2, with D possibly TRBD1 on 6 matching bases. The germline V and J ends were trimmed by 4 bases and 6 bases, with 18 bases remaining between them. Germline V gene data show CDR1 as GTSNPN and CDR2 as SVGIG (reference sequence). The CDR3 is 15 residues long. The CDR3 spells CAWTPPGEEAGELFF. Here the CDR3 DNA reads TGTGCCTGGACCCCCCCAGGGGAAGAGGCCGGGGAGCTGTTTTTT.

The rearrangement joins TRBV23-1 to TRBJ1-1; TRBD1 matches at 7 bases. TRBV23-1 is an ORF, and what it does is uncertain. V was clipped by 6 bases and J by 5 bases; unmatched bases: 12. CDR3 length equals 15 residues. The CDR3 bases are TGCGCCAGCAGGCGACAGGGACACCCGGGGACTGAAGCTTTCTTT. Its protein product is CASRRQGHPGTEAFF.

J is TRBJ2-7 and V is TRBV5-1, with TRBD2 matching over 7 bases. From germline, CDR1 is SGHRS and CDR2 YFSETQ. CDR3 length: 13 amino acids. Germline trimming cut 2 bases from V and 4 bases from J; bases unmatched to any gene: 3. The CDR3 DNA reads TGCGCCAGCAGCTTTCAGGGAGGGTACGAGCAGTACTTC. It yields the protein CASSFQGGYEQYF.